The T cell receptor beta chain described here comes from a study of cytotoxic CD8 clonotypes in ibrutinib-treated CLL (dated by TCRdb to the early 2020s). Concerning the study at large: The cohort had 11 relapsed/refractory and more than 14 treatment-naive patients; roughly 18 were IGHV unmutated. Partial responses were observed in about 25 patients and complete responses in 2; after a median follow-up of 68 months, remission was maintained in roughly 14 patients and progression was observed in approximately 12. Response samples were obtained after a median of around eleven months of treatment, with a range of roughly 6 to 40 months. An average of roughly 250,000 productive templates and tens of thousands of productive rearrangements was obtained per sample. Longitudinal samples were available for about 30% of the 86 trial participants. Cryopreserved peripheral blood mononuclear cells were collected before treatment, at response, and at either disease progression or sustained remission. Every sample from remission and from progressive disease was obtained while the patients were still on ibrutinib. General findings and caveats noted by the study authors: Public clonotypes were rare and either shrank or stayed stable during treatment, and the rise in clonality at ibrutinib response reflected expansion of private clonotypes. Lymph node repertoires were not examined, and the timing of sampling was not matched between patients in sustained remission and those whose disease progressed. At baseline, clonality was higher than in age-matched healthy donors and showed a strong correlation with circulating CD8+ T-cell counts. Clonality increased at ibrutinib response, stayed stable in sustained remission, and fell back toward baseline at progression.

The goal of deep resolution MiSeq sequencing was a depth between 1 in 1 million and 1 in 200,000 T cells, and coverage averaged 10x per clonotype. The immunoSEQ hsTCRB Kit was used to generate TCR beta libraries. In the authors' own workflow: The data were analyzed with ImmunoSEQ Analyzer and ImmunoSEQ Data Assistant, and V, D and J gene assignments followed IMGT definitions. Clonality, with values ranging from 0 to 1, was calculated as one minus the normalized Shannon entropy of productive rearrangement frequencies. Only overrepresented clonotypes making up at least 0.05% of the repertoire of each patient were included in the public clonotype analysis. Repertoires from more than ten age-matched healthy donors in immuneACCESS were used as clonality controls. TCRdb took over this immuneACCESS table, retaining in-frame rearrangements with V and J assigned. Such tables are incomplete; in checked studies, under half of the missing clones stem from an unresolved V gene, and the remainder is unexplained. V, J and clone size were drawn from that table, and D and trimming were deduced from the DNA. This sample gives around 70,000 clones in total; approximately 90% of them show up just once. Roughly 3% of the sample is taken by the ten largest.

Turning to this clone: Its antigen is still unknown. No much larger clone is present one base from it, and per-base qualities are unavailable.

The time point label, read with the paper, signifies: about a year on ibrutinib. For TCR beta library preparation, around 2.2 micrograms of genomic DNA was extracted from cryopreserved PBMCs. Longitudinal blood samples from CLL patients receiving ibrutinib monotherapy were subjected to high-throughput TCR beta sequencing. The patients took part in an open-label, single-center phase 2 trial of ibrutinib monotherapy. Specimen: PBMCs, collected after 12 months of ibrutinib treatment. This receptor was taken from a human donor with chronic lymphocytic leukemia.

The CDR3: CASSLDGRDWNEQFF. In nucleotides, the sequence is TGTGCCAGCAGCCTGGATGGGAGGGACTGGAATGAGCAGTTCTTC. The chain is assembled from TRBV14 and TRBJ2-1; TRBD2 agrees with 7 junctional bases. The CDR3 holds 15 amino acids from the cysteine to the phenylalanine. The retained sequence is limited to the CDR3, 45 bases, with the frame set at the first base. Trimming leaves V shorter by 4 bases and J shorter by 7 bases, with the junction holding 10 bases beyond the gene matches. Sequences SGHDN (CDR1) and FVKESK (CDR2) are obtained from the germline V gene.